These 26 T cell receptor beta chains share one sample of origin, sequenced in a study of long-term antiretroviral therapy in people with HIV. The authors ran the immunoSEQ assay, v3.0, at survey level. The method was immunoSEQ multiplex PCR; TCRdb's version includes in-frame clones alone and lacks a portion of them. The data show 25,000 to 30,000 clones, with roughly 80% seen just once and around 8.2% held by the top ten. Specimen: unsorted PBMCs, collected 3 years after starting antiretroviral therapy. The receptors stem from a man aged 35 to 55 with HIV.

By share, this clone ranks as medium-sized. This chain joins TRBV7-9 and TRBJ2-1; 10 bases are a match to TRBD1. V lost 5 bases to trimming and J lost 5 bases; unmatched junction nucleotides: 9. Germline CDR1 and CDR2: SEHNR and FQNEAQ (reference sequence). This CDR3 contains 16 residues. The CDR3 reads CASSERGTGAHNEQFF. The CDR3 DNA reads as TGTGCCAGCAGCGAAAGGGGGACAGGGGCCCACAATGAGCAGTTCTTC.

The chain carries TRBV28 and TRBJ2-7; D might be TRBD1 (5 bases). This CDR3 region has 15 residues. V lost 3 bases, J lost 5 bases, and 17 bases lay in between. Germline V gene sequence: CDR1 MDHEN, CDR2 SYDVKM. CDR3 sequence: CASSLGLPTEDEQYF. DNA of the CDR3: TGTGCCAGCAGTTTGGGGCTTCCTACTGAAGACGAGCAGTACTTC.

The chain is built from TRBV6-1 and TRBJ2-3; TRBD2 matches 10 bases. Germline V gives CDR1 MNHNS, CDR2 SASEGT. After removal of 0 bases from V and 3 bases from J, the junction contained 3 bases not matched to a gene. There are 16 residues in the CDR3. The CDR3 DNA reads as TGTGCCAGCAGTGAAGCGAGCGGGGGGGCGACAGATACGCAGTATTTT. Translated, it gives CASSEASGGATDTQYF.

The chain employs TRBV28 and TRBJ1-1; D remains ambiguous. The germline gives CDR1 MDHEN, CDR2 SYDVKM. This CDR3 is built from 11 residues. The germline V and J ends were trimmed by 4 bases and 6 bases, with 6 bases remaining between them. The CDR3 region is CASSWWAEAFF. The CDR3 DNA is TGTGCCAGCAGTTGGTGGGCTGAAGCTTTCTTT. Full variable domain (remainder filled in from reference TRBV28 and TRBJ1-1): DVKVTQSSRYLVKRTGEKVFLECVQDMDHENMFWYRQDPGLGLRLIYFSYDVKMKEKGDIPEGYSVSREKKERFSLILESASTNQTSMYLCASSWWAEAFFGQGTRLTVV.

V usage is TRBV2 and J usage is TRBJ2-1, with 9 bases that match TRBD2. Trimming took 1 base from V and 4 from J; bases not matched to a gene: 2. The germline CDR1 and CDR2 sequences are SNHLY and FYNNEI. The CDR3 has 15 residues. CDR3 sequence reads: CASSEGLADYNEQFF. The DNA of the CDR3 is TGTGCCAGCAGTGAAGGACTAGCGGATTACAATGAGCAGTTCTTC. Full variable domain (rest looked up from reference TRBV2 and TRBJ2-1): EPEVTQTPSHQVTQMGQEVILRCVPISNHLYFYWYRQILGQKVEFLVSFYNNEISEKSEIFDDQFSVERPDGSNFTLKIRSTKLEDSAMYFCASSEGLADYNEQFFGPGTRLTVL.

The chain links TRBV7-2 to TRBJ2-3, with D perhaps being TRBD1 or TRBD2 (5 bases each). Looked up from germline, CDR1 is SGHTA and CDR2 is FQGNSA. Trimming shortened V by 5 bases and J by 0 bases, and 12 bases separated the two germline ends. The CDR3 consists of 15 residues. For the CDR3, the DNA is TGTGCCAGCAGCCGCCCGGGGCCTAGCACAGATACGCAGTATTTT. Its translation: CASSRPGPSTDTQYF.

The chain couples TRBV5-6 to TRBJ2-2; D is ambiguous. CDR1 and CDR2 (germline): SGHDT, YYEEEE. V lost 3 bases, J lost 4 bases, and 16 bases lay in between. This CDR3 comprises 16 residues. The CDR3 nucleotides read TGTGCCAGCAGCTCCCTCGTCGGCAGGCCCACCGGGGAGCTGTTTTTT. It translates to CASSSLVGRPTGELFF. Complete variable domain (other parts from reference TRBV5-6 and TRBJ2-2): DAGVTQSPTHLIKTRGQQVTLRCSPKSGHDTVSWYQQALGQGPQFIFQYYEEEERQRGNFPDRFSGHQFPNYSSELNVNALLLGDSALYLCASSSLVGRPTGELFFGEGSRLTVL.

V is TRBV29-1 and J is TRBJ1-3; D is perhaps TRBD1 (6 bases). CDR1 SQVTM and CDR2 ANQGSEA come from the germline V gene. The CDR3 is 13 residues long. V gave up 3 bases and J gave up 7 bases, with 13 bases separating them. The CDR3 loop is CSVEGAIRNTIYF. The CDR3 bases are TGCAGCGTTGAGGGGGCCATTCGGAACACCATATATTTT.

The V call is TRBV29-1, the J call TRBJ1-2; 8 bases align to TRBD1. This CDR3 has 13 amino acids. Germline V gene sequence: CDR1 SQVTM, CDR2 ANQGSEA. Germline trimming cut 6 bases from V and 9 bases from J; bases unmatched to any gene: 12. Here the CDR3 reads CSVISGTGGSYTF. The CDR3 nucleotides read TGCAGCGTCATTTCCGGGACAGGTGGGAGCTACACCTTC.

The V and J genes are TRBV14 and TRBJ2-1, with D perhaps matching TRBD1 (5 bases). The CDR3 consists of 15 residues. Germline CDR1 SGHDN, CDR2 FVKESK. The germline V and J ends were trimmed by 1 base and 4 bases, with 11 bases remaining between them. This CDR3 is CASSQAQGLYNEQFF. The CDR3 DNA follows: TGTGCCAGCAGCCAAGCTCAGGGCCTTTACAATGAGCAGTTCTTC.

The chain uses TRBV1 and TRBJ1-5; TRBD1 is taken as the D call from the table, unchecked against the DNA. TRBV1 is classified as a pseudogene. The CDR3 runs 17 residues. The CDR3 DNA follows: TGCACCAGCAGCCAAGGGTACAGGGAGTGGGACAATCAGCCCCAGCATTTT. Protein: CTSSQGYREWDNQPQHF.

This clone was counted a single time. The chain employs TRBV5-5 and TRBJ2-3; TRBD1 is a possible D gene (7 bases). There are 13 residues in the CDR3. Trimming removed 0 bases at V and 10 bases at J, with 12 bases between. Germline CDR1 reads SGHKS; CDR2 reads YYEKEE (reference sequence). The CDR3 protein is CASSLEGRGAQYF. Written as DNA, the CDR3 is TGTGCCAGCAGCTTGGAAGGCAGGGGGGCGCAGTATTTT.

The DNA for the CDR3 is TGTGCCACCTCCCCCGCTAATGAAAAACTGTTTTTT. This codes for CATSPANEKLFF. The gene calls are TRBV27 and TRBJ1-4, with D unresolved. Trimming took off 10 bases at V and 3 bases at J, with 9 bases between the two ends. CDR1 is MNHEY and CDR2 is SMNVEV in the germline V gene (reference sequence). This CDR3 comprises 12 residues.

In its sample, this clone was seen once. V and J are TRBV4-2 and TRBJ1-5, with 7 positions matching TRBD1. Germline V gene sequence: CDR1 LGHNA, CDR2 YNFKEQ. The CDR3 contains 17 residues. V trimming: 4 bases; J trimming: 5 bases; junction bases outside the gene matches: 14. CDR3 DNA: TGTGCCAGCAGCCCTCCAGTCACAGGGGTTTTGTATCAGCCCCAGCATTTT. Its protein product is CASSPPVTGVLYQPQHF.

The chain links TRBV4-1 to TRBJ2-7, with D tentatively TRBD2 (5 bases). V lost 1 base to trimming and J lost 2 bases, with 12 bases between them. Germline V gene data show CDR1 as MGHRA and CDR2 as YSYEKL. There are 15 residues in the CDR3. CDR3 sequence reads: CASSQVFPSPYEQYF. Here the CDR3 DNA reads TGCGCCAGCAGCCAAGTTTTCCCTAGCCCCTACGAGCAGTACTTC.

The chain recombines TRBV18 with TRBJ2-7, with 9 bases identical to TRBD1. The CDR3 has 15 amino acids. Per germline, CDR1 KGHSH and CDR2 LQKENI. V was pared by 0 bases and J by 5 bases, with 5 bases of the junction left unmatched. The CDR3 reads CASSPPGTGNDEQYF. The CDR3 DNA is TGTGCCAGCTCACCACCGGGGACAGGGAACGACGAGCAGTACTTC.

The gene calls are TRBV11-1 and TRBJ2-5; 7 bases line up with TRBD2. This CDR3 is 13 amino acids long. With 3 bases clipped from V and 4 bases from J, the junction kept 2 bases outside the gene matches. Germline CDR1 and CDR2: SGHAT and FQDESV (reference sequence). The CDR3 here is CASSFGGGETQYF. The CDR3, as DNA: TGTGCCAGCAGCTTTGGGGGGGGAGAGACCCAGTACTTC.

A few counts support this clone. This chain links TRBV5-4 with TRBJ2-1, with D uncertain. V was pared by 4 bases and J by 6 bases, with 11 bases between. The germline V gene has CDR1 SGHNT and CDR2 YYREEE (reference sequence). The CDR3 covers 13 residues. The CDR3 loop reads CASSPPLGNEQFF. CDR3 sequence (DNA): TGTGCCAGCAGCCCACCTCTTGGCAATGAGCAGTTCTTC.

A few counts support this clone. This sequence joins TRBV27 and TRBJ1-2; tentative D call: TRBD1 (5 bases). Trimming pared 3 bases from V and 8 bases from J, leaving 16 bases between. CDR1 MNHEY and CDR2 SMNVEV come from the germline V gene (reference sequence). The CDR3 runs 14 residues. CDR3 in amino acids: CASSFHRRGVGYTF. The DNA for the CDR3 is TGTGCCAGCAGTTTTCACCGAAGGGGCGTCGGCTACACCTTC.

This clone was recorded only once. The rearrangement uses TRBV14 and TRBJ2-4; D is perhaps TRBD1 or TRBD2 (5 bases each). The germline V and J ends were trimmed by 4 bases and 9 bases, with 16 bases remaining between them. CDR3 length: 14 residues. CDR1 SGHDN and CDR2 FVKESK come from the germline V gene. The CDR3 DNA reads TGTGCCAGCAGCCTCCCGGGGCGGTATGGCATTCAGTACTTC. Its protein is CASSLPGRYGIQYF.

The chain carries TRBV15 and TRBJ1-5; 8 bases match TRBD1. V was clipped by 2 bases and J by 4 bases; unmatched bases: 1. The CDR3 contains 14 residues. Germline CDR1 LNHNV, CDR2 YYDKDF (reference sequence). The CDR3 region is CATSRQGANQPQHF. The CDR3 DNA sequence: TGTGCCACCAGCAGACAGGGGGCTAATCAGCCCCAGCATTTT.

CDR3 protein: CASSLATLATFGGQYF. CDR3 DNA sequence: TGTGCCAGCAGCTTAGCCACCCTAGCGACGTTTGGTGGCCAGTACTTC. The rearrangement uses TRBV7-8 and TRBJ2-5; perhaps TRBD2 as D (6 bases). There are 16 residues in the CDR3. Trimming removed 0 bases from V and 10 bases from J, with 21 bases in between. Germline assignment: CDR1 SGHVS and CDR2 FQNEAQ.

The rearrangement links TRBV5-4 to TRBJ2-5, with D tentatively TRBD2 (6 bases). CDR1 is SGHNT and CDR2 is YYREEE in the germline V gene (reference sequence). The ends were cut back, 0 bases at V and 5 bases at J, with 8 bases in the middle. This CDR3 is 13 amino acids long. CDR3 region: CASSLVSGETQYF. CDR3 DNA: TGTGCCAGCAGCTTGGTCAGCGGGGAGACCCAGTACTTC.

This clone was counted a few times. This rearrangement joins TRBV27 to TRBJ2-7; perhaps TRBD2 as D (6 bases). V dropped 3 bases and J dropped 7 bases, with 13 bases sitting between them. Germline CDR1 reads MNHEY; CDR2 reads SMNVEV (reference sequence). The CDR3 sequence is 13 residues long. This CDR3 is CASSLYGSGEQYF. The CDR3 DNA is TGTGCCAGCAGTTTGTACGGGAGCGGGGAGCAGTACTTC.

The chain joins TRBV29-1 to TRBJ1-2; D is perhaps TRBD1 (5 bases). In germline, CDR1 is SQVTM, CDR2 ANQGSEA. The CDR3 totals 13 residues. V lost 0 bases and J lost 7, with 12 bases in between. Written as DNA, the CDR3 is TGCAGCGTTGAAGACGGGCAGGGCGCTGGCTACACCTTC. It specifies CSVEDGQGAGYTF.

The chain couples TRBV11-2 to TRBJ2-3; the D is unclear. V lost 5 bases and J lost 1, with 7 bases in between. The CDR3 contains 13 residues. Germline CDR1 reads SGHAT; CDR2 reads FQNNGV. CDR3 coding DNA: TGTGCCAGCAGCCCCTTTGGCACAGATACGCAGTATTTT. This encodes CASSPFGTDTQYF. The full variable domain, completed using reference TRBV11-2 and TRBJ2-3, is EAGVAQSPRYKIIEKRQSVAFWCNPISGHATLYWYQQILGQGPKLLIQFQNNGVVDDSQLPKDRFSAERLKGVDSTLKIQPAKLEDSAVYLCASSPFGTDTQYFGPGTRLTVL.